This T cell receptor beta chain was recovered during a study of blood T cell repertoires in COVID-19. This CDR3 is built from 17 residues. The V end was cut by 6 bases, the J end by 0 bases, with 19 bases between. Germline-derived CDR1 and CDR2 are SGHTA and FQGNSA. This clone was seen only once. Method: immunoSEQ multiplex PCR; TCRdb's copy keeps in-frame clones and lacks some. In the table there are tens of thousands of clones, roughly four fifths of which are singletons. The chain links TRBV7-2 to TRBJ2-3; possible D gene TRBD2, 7 bases. The TCR sequence derives from a man aged 50-59 years with active or convalescent COVID-19. The sequenced material came from peripheral blood. CDR3 DNA: TGTGCCAGCAGGCCTCCTGGGGGCGGGGGCAGCACAGATACGCAGTATTTT. Protein sequence: CASRPPGGGGSTDTQYF.